These 22 T cell receptor beta chains came from one sample sequenced in a study of T cells after yellow fever vaccination (dated by TCRdb to between 2018 and 2021). Reading the label with the study, this specimen's treatment or condition is: live attenuated yellow fever vaccine strain. Library preparation used 5' RACE. Sequencing was performed on an Illumina HiSeq 2500. TCRdb took the public reads, trimmed them with fastp at Q25, ran MiXCR for clone calling and kept in-frame beta chains. Entries are consolidated by CDR3 protein sequence, retaining the most common genes and DNA. Counted in this sample were roughly 500,000 distinct CDR3 sequences; over 15% of them appeared once. The ten largest clonotypes hold around 15% of the sample. The sequenced sample was PBMCs, obtained 15 days after the yellow fever booster vaccination. These receptors originate from a man aged 30-40 years who received the YFV17D yellow fever vaccine.

J is TRBJ2-3 and V is TRBV20-1, with 8 bases fitting TRBD2. V gave up 2 bases and J gave up 9 bases; unmatched junction bases: 16. The length of the CDR3 is 16 residues. Germline assignment: CDR1 DFQATT and CDR2 SNEGSKA (reference sequence). The CDR3 DNA sequence: TGCAGTGCTAGACCGGTTGGCCTAGCGGGTGGCGGAACGCAGTATTTT. It is translated as CSARPVGLAGGGTQYF.

This rearrangement joins TRBV5-1 to TRBJ2-7, with TRBD1 as a possible D gene (7 bases). The germline V gene has CDR1 SGHRS and CDR2 YFSETQ. This CDR3 is built from 15 residues. V lost 4 bases, J lost 1 base, and 15 bases lay in between. CDR3 in amino acids: CASSTGGTESYEQYF. As DNA, the CDR3 is TGCGCCAGCAGCACTGGAGGGACAGAGTCCTACGAGCAGTACTTC.

V and J are TRBV6-1 and TRBJ2-7; possible D gene TRBD2, 6 bases. Trimming took off 5 bases at V and 0 bases at J, with 14 bases between the two ends. Germline V lookup: CDR1 MNHNS, CDR2 SASEGT. The CDR3 is 15 amino acids. The CDR3 sequence is CASSPSAGTSYEQYF. The CDR3 DNA sequence: TGTGCCAGCAGTCCCTCTGCGGGGACCTCCTACGAGCAGTACTTC.

V and J are TRBV20-1 and TRBJ1-4, with no clear D. CDR1 and CDR2 from the germline V gene are DFQATT and SNEGSKA (reference sequence). This CDR3 is 15 amino acids long. Trimming took off 3 bases at V and 3 bases at J, with 14 bases between the two ends. The CDR3 reads CSASRDPVANEKLFF. CDR3 nucleotides: TGCAGTGCTAGCCGGGATCCAGTAGCTAATGAAAAACTGTTTTTT.

The chain has TRBV30 and TRBJ2-1, with 12 bases identical to TRBD2. The CDR3 totals 15 residues. V gave up 0 bases and J gave up 6 bases; unmatched junction bases: 3. Germline loops: CDR1 GTSNPN, CDR2 SVGIG (reference sequence). CDR3: CAWSVQLAGGNEQFF. The CDR3 DNA is TGTGCCTGGAGTGTACAACTAGCGGGAGGCAATGAGCAGTTCTTC.

This clonotype was seen only a few times. This chain uses TRBV19 with TRBJ2-3, with D hard to call. V was shortened by 5 bases and J by 2 bases, with 11 bases between the two germline ends. CDR3 size: 14 residues. Germline V lookup: CDR1 LNHDA, CDR2 SQIVND (reference sequence). CDR3 nucleotide sequence: TGTGCCAGTAGTTCCCGGCGGAACACAGATACGCAGTATTTT. Translation: CASSSRRNTDTQYF.

This clonotype was seen a handful of times. This chain uses TRBV12-3 or TRBV12-4 with TRBJ1-4; D not certain. V was trimmed by 3 bases and J by 6 bases, leaving 14 bases between them. The CDR3 extends over 15 amino acids. This CDR3 reads CASSFLAFRYEKLFF. CDR3 bases: TGTGCCAGCAGTTTTTTGGCCTTCAGATATGAAAAACTGTTTTTT.

This clonotype has a count of ten or more. The chain is built from TRBV20-1 and TRBJ2-1; D is unresolved. The V end lost 1 base, the J end lost 8 bases, and 6 bases lay between the germline ends. This CDR3 is 11 amino acids long. The germline V gene has CDR1 DFQATT and CDR2 SNEGSKA (reference sequence). The CDR3 DNA is TGCAGTGCTAGAGGTCGGCATGAGCAGTTCTTC. It is translated as CSARGRHEQFF.

This clonotype was seen a few times. J is TRBJ2-5 and V is TRBV28; tentatively, D is TRBD1 or TRBD2 (5 bases each). Trimming removed 5 bases at V and 2 bases at J, with 15 bases between. The CDR3 totals 15 residues. Germline V CDR1 and CDR2: MDHEN, SYDVKM. The CDR3: CASSLPGRGQETQYF. CDR3 sequence (DNA): TGTGCCAGCAGTCTCCCGGGACGGGGACAAGAGACCCAGTACTTC.

This clonotype appeared a few times. CDR3 sequence: CASRTKRGSSYEQYF. The CDR3 region has the DNA TGTGCCAGCAGAACCAAGCGCGGGAGCTCCTACGAGCAGTACTTC. The chain employs TRBV6-5 and TRBJ2-7; 7 positions agree with TRBD2. The CDR3 covers 15 residues. Germline loops: CDR1 MNHEY, CDR2 SVGAGI. V dropped 6 bases and J dropped 0; count of bases not matched to a gene: 8.

The chain uses TRBV20-1 and TRBJ2-1; 10 positions match TRBD2. CDR3 length: 16 amino acids. Trimming at V came to 2 bases and at J to 9 bases, leaving 13 bases not matched to a gene. The germline gives CDR1 DFQATT, CDR2 SNEGSKA (reference sequence). CDR3 loop: CSARYGSGLAGVEQFF. CDR3 nucleotide sequence: TGCAGTGCTAGATACGGGTCAGGTCTAGCGGGAGTTGAGCAGTTCTTC.

This rearrangement joins TRBV20-1 to TRBJ2-7; TRBD1 agrees at 12 bases. J gave up 5 bases and V 2 bases, and 13 bases lay outside the gene matches. CDR3 size: 17 residues. Germline assignment: CDR1 DFQATT and CDR2 SNEGSKA (reference sequence). In DNA, the CDR3 is TGCAGTGCTAGACCCCCGAGGGGACAGGGGGCTTGGAACGAGCAGTACTTC. Protein: CSARPPRGQGAWNEQYF.

This clonotype was seen a few times. This rearrangement joins TRBV7-9 to TRBJ2-7; the D is unclear. CDR3 length: 12 residues. The V gene lost 2 bases and the J gene lost 3 bases, with 5 bases spanning the gap. The V gene's germline CDR1 is SEHNR and CDR2 FQNEAQ (reference sequence). CDR3 amino acids: CASSLNFYEQYF. The CDR3 bases are TGTGCCAGCAGCTTAAACTTCTACGAGCAGTACTTC.

This clonotype came up a few times. This chain connects TRBV7-7 to TRBJ2-5; 9 bases fit TRBD1. The CDR3 sequence is 15 residues long. The germline V gene has CDR1 SSHAT and CDR2 FNYEAQ (reference sequence). Trimming at V came to 3 bases and at J to 2 bases, leaving 4 bases not matched to a gene. CDR3: CASSLDRGIQETQYF. CDR3 sequence (DNA): TGTGCCAGCAGCTTGGACAGGGGTATACAAGAGACCCAGTACTTC.

In this sample, this clonotype turned up once. The chain joins TRBV29-1 to TRBJ2-3; D gene unclear. CDR1 and CDR2 (germline): SQVTM, ANQGSEA. V lost 7 bases and J lost 3, with 8 bases in between. The CDR3 has 11 amino acids. CDR3 protein: CSAGGTDTQYF. The CDR3, as DNA: TGCAGCGCGGGCGGAACAGATACGCAGTATTTT.

This clonotype was seen a handful of times. The rearrangement uses TRBV6-1 and TRBJ2-1; TRBD2 is a possible D gene (6 bases). Between the trimmed V and J ends, which lost 6 bases and 2 bases, there was a span of 14 bases. The germline V gene encodes CDR1 MNHNS and CDR2 SASEGT. This CDR3 region has 15 residues. CDR3 bases: TGTGCCAGCAGCTCTGGTAGCGGCCCCTACAATGAGCAGTTCTTC. It is translated as CASSSGSGPYNEQFF.

This clonotype was counted at least ten times. J is TRBJ2-1 and V is TRBV5-6, with 11 nucleotides matching TRBD2. Germline CDR1 reads SGHDT; CDR2 reads YYEEEE. Unmatched junction bases numbered 15, after V lost 4 bases and J lost 6 bases. This CDR3 contains 18 residues. The CDR3 loop reads CASSPTSTLAGGGNEQFF. The DNA of the CDR3 is TGTGCCAGCAGCCCGACCTCCACCCTAGCGGGAGGAGGCAATGAGCAGTTCTTC.

This clonotype was seen more than once but under ten times. This rearrangement joins TRBV12-5 to TRBJ2-7, with TRBD2 matching over 10 bases. CDR3 length: 17 amino acids. Germline loops: CDR1 LGHNT, CDR2 FRNRAP. J gave up 3 bases and V 4 bases, and 12 bases lay outside the gene matches. The CDR3 DNA sequence: TGTGCTAGTGGTTGGACCCTTGAGCGGGAGGGCCTCTACGAGCAGTACTTC. It encodes CASGWTLEREGLYEQYF.

The V gene is TRBV12-3 or TRBV12-4, the J gene TRBJ1-3; weak D call: TRBD1 (6 bases). V gave up 5 bases and J gave up 4 bases, with 15 bases separating them. The CDR3 has 15 residues. The CDR3 DNA reads as TGTGCCAGCAGTCTAAGAACAGGGTTCGGAAACACCATATATTTT. Translated: CASSLRTGFGNTIYF.

The rearrangement links TRBV28 to TRBJ2-7; 8 bases agree with TRBD2. Germline CDR1 MDHEN, CDR2 SYDVKM. V shed 6 bases, J shed 4 bases, and the junction held 11 bases outside the gene matches. This CDR3 is built from 15 residues. The CDR3 sequence is CASSQASGSIYEQYF. The CDR3 region has the DNA TGTGCCAGCAGCCAGGCGAGCGGGAGTATTTACGAGCAGTACTTC. Together with reference TRBV28 and TRBJ2-7, the CDR3 gives the full variable domain: DVKVTQSSRYLVKRTGEKVFLECVQDMDHENMFWYRQDPGLGLRLIYFSYDVKMKEKGDIPEGYSVSREKKERFSLILESASTNQTSMYLCASSQASGSIYEQYFGPGTRLTVT.

The chain has TRBV20-1 and TRBJ2-4; the match to TRBD1 covers 7 bases. The germline gives CDR1 DFQATT, CDR2 SNEGSKA (reference sequence). The CDR3 is 16 residues long. J lost 0 bases, V lost 3 bases, and 8 bases had no gene match. CDR3 bases: TGCAGTGCTAGGCTCCCGGGACAGCTAGCCAAAAACATTCAGTACTTC. Its protein product is CSARLPGQLAKNIQYF.

The chain is built from TRBV19 and TRBJ2-1, with 11 bases fitting TRBD2. Losses at the gene ends were 6 bases for V and 7 bases for J; bases not matched to a gene: 8. The CDR3 consists of 15 residues. Germline V gene data show CDR1 as LNHDA and CDR2 as SQIVND (reference sequence). The CDR3 loop is CASRNSGRAGNEQFF. In nucleotides, the CDR3 is TGTGCCAGTAGAAATAGCGGGAGGGCCGGTAATGAGCAGTTCTTC.